This T cell receptor beta chain emerged from a study of read filtering for tumor transcriptome and immune sequencing. Study overall: Among patients, 17 to 20 were male and approximately 15 female, aged about 47 to 85 (mean about 72). Revised staging placed roughly 8 patients in R-ISS I, about 15 in II, over 5 in III.

The library was built from 400 ng RNA with molecular barcoded adaptors for alpha/delta and beta/gamma chains. Via MiXCR, TCRdb re-called the reads, giving one row per CDR3 protein. The repertoire includes roughly 93,000 distinct CDR3 sequences, 20% to 25% of them detected once, and 10% to 12% sits in the top ten. Every patient had bone marrow sampled while the disease was active. The sample holds many counts of this clonotype. The target antigen is unknown. V shed 4 bases, J shed 6 bases, and the junction held 6 bases outside the gene matches. The germline CDR1 and CDR2 sequences are SGHRS and YFSETQ. The CDR3 totals 14 residues. Findings and limits, study-wide: Roughly 80% of IR-seq clonotypes had a single read, yet these held around 4% of reads.

The rearrangement links TRBV5-1 to TRBJ2-3; 9 bases line up with TRBD2. The sequence was collected from a donor over 35 with multiple myeloma. The specimen was a population of CD138-negative cells sorted from bone marrow. Here the CDR3 DNA reads TGCGCCAGCAGCCCTGGACTAGCGATGGATACGCAGTATTTT. This translates into CASSPGLAMDTQYF.